Presented here are 30 T cell receptor beta chains from one specimen sequenced in a study of control samples from healthy donors and cancer patients. The repertoire was sequenced with immunoSEQ multiplex PCR; TCRdb's copy has only in-frame clones and lacks some. The profile shows fewer than 200,000 clones, over 85% of them singletons. Sequencing used blood. The receptors were gathered from a man aged 25 to 45 in good health.

The J gene is TRBJ1-4, the V gene TRBV19; 8 bases line up with TRBD1. Germline V gene lookup returns CDR1 LNHDA and CDR2 SQIVND (reference sequence). The CDR3 covers 17 residues. The V segment lost 4 bases and the J segment 6 bases; nucleotides outside the gene matches: 13. This chain's CDR3 is CASSTRGRTGPHEKLFF. The CDR3 DNA follows: TGTGCCAGTAGTACCAGAGGGCGGACAGGGCCGCATGAAAAACTGTTTTTT.

The CDR3 coding sequence is TGTGCCAGCAGCTTGGAAGACAGAGGTCGGGAGACCCAGTACTTC. Translating gives CASSLEDRGRETQYF. V is TRBV5-8 and J is TRBJ2-5; tentatively, D is TRBD1 (5 bases). V was cut by 0 bases and J by 5 bases, with 14 bases left in between. Germline CDR1 SGHTS, CDR2 YDEGEE. The CDR3 runs 15 residues.

The genes are TRBV7-2 and TRBJ1-3; maybe TRBD1 (6 bases). The CDR3 consists of 14 residues. In germline, CDR1 is SGHTA, CDR2 FQGNSA. V was cut by 5 bases and J by 4 bases, with 12 bases left in between. The CDR3 region has the DNA TGTGCCAGCAGCATCACTACAGGGGGAAACACCATATATTTT. Translation gives CASSITTGGNTIYF.

The chain is built from TRBV5-1 and TRBJ2-3, with 15 bases fitting TRBD2. With V trimmed by 0 bases and J by 2 bases, 1 base remained unmatched. CDR3 length equals 17 residues. CDR1 is SGHRS, CDR2 YFSETQ, per germline. The CDR3 region has the DNA TGCGCCAGCAGCTTGGGGACTAGCGGGGGGGTCACAGATACGCAGTATTTT. Residues: CASSLGTSGGVTDTQYF.

The J gene is TRBJ1-5, the V gene TRBV10-2; D is uncertain. The CDR3 runs 14 residues. Germline lookup yields CDR1 WSHSY and CDR2 SAAADI. Deletions cut 7 bases from V and 1 base from J, with 11 bases between. The DNA for the CDR3 is TGCGCCAGCACGCCGGGAATAAGCAATCAGCCCCAGCATTTT. Its translation is CASTPGISNQPQHF.

Only one count was recorded for this clone. This rearrangement joins TRBV5-1 to TRBJ2-7, with D maybe TRBD1 (6 bases). V was cut by 0 bases and J by 0 bases, with 16 bases left in between. This CDR3 is 17 amino acids long. Germline lookup yields CDR1 SGHRS and CDR2 YFSETQ. CDR3 nucleotide sequence: TGCGCCAGCAGCTTGGCCAGGGGTGTAGCAAACTCCTACGAGCAGTACTTC. Its protein product is CASSLARGVANSYEQYF. Complete variable domain (other parts from reference TRBV5-1 and TRBJ2-7): KAGVTQTPRYLIKTRGQQVTLSCSPISGHRSVSWYQQTPGQGLQFLFEYFSETQRNKGNFPGRFSGRQFSNSRSEMNVSTLELGDSALYLCASSLARGVANSYEQYFGPGTRLTVT.

The chain uses TRBV2 and TRBJ1-1, with 10 bases aligning to TRBD1. With V trimmed by 5 bases and J by 0 bases, 3 bases remained unmatched. The CDR3 loop spans 15 amino acids. Germline V gives CDR1 SNHLY, CDR2 FYNNEI. The CDR3 loop is CASSRDRGMNTEAFF. CDR3 nucleotides: TGTGCCAGCAGTCGGGACAGGGGCATGAACACTGAAGCTTTCTTT.

The rearrangement uses TRBV6-4 and TRBJ2-3; the D gene is possibly TRBD2 (6 bases). From germline, CDR1 is MRHNA and CDR2 SNTAGT. The CDR3 loop spans 13 amino acids. Trimming pared 5 bases from V and 4 bases from J, leaving 10 bases between. The CDR3 DNA reads as TGTGCCAGCAGTCCAGCGGGCCCAGATACGCAGTATTTT. Translated, it gives CASSPAGPDTQYF.

The chain employs TRBV10-3 and TRBJ2-1; 10 nucleotides line up with TRBD1. This CDR3 has 15 amino acids. Germline trimming cut 6 bases from V and 6 bases from J; bases unmatched to any gene: 8. Germline V CDR1 and CDR2: ENHRY, SYGVKD. The CDR3 reads CAISYEGQGRNEQFF. The CDR3 DNA reads TGTGCCATCAGCTATGAGGGACAGGGGCGCAATGAGCAGTTCTTC.

The chain recombines TRBV27 with TRBJ1-6; no firm D call. This CDR3 contains 15 residues. Germline V lookup: CDR1 MNHEY, CDR2 SMNVEV (reference sequence). The germline V and J ends were trimmed by 2 bases and 9 bases, with 14 bases remaining between them. CDR3 sequence (DNA): TGTGCCAGCAGTTTACAGCGGGCCGGGAGTTCACCCCTCCACTTT. As protein: CASSLQRAGSSPLHF.

CDR3 sequence: CSARAPGEAFF. CDR3 DNA: TGCAGTGCTAGAGCCCCAGGTGAAGCTTTCTTT. The chain recombines TRBV20-1 with TRBJ1-1, with D hard to call. Germline values: CDR1 DFQATT, CDR2 SNEGSKA (reference sequence). There are 11 residues in the CDR3. V lost 1 base and J lost 7, with 7 bases in between.

This clone was recorded only once. This sequence joins TRBV4-1 and TRBJ2-7; tentatively, D is TRBD2 (6 bases). CDR1 and CDR2 (germline): MGHRA, YSYEKL. V lost 0 bases and J lost 5, with 11 bases in between. The CDR3 is made up of 14 amino acids. The CDR3 DNA sequence: TGCGCCAGCAGCCAAGAGATACGGGAGAACGAGCAGTACTTC. Its translation: CASSQEIRENEQYF.

V is TRBV7-9 and J is TRBJ2-3; 13 positions match TRBD2. V shed 4 bases and J 4 bases; nucleotides not matched to a gene: 2. The CDR3 loop spans 15 amino acids. The germline CDR1 and CDR2 sequences are SEHNR and FQNEAQ (reference sequence). The CDR3 spells CASSWTSGSPDTQYF. CDR3 DNA sequence: TGTGCCAGCAGCTGGACTAGCGGGAGTCCAGATACGCAGTATTTT.

This chain links TRBV29-1 with TRBJ2-5; D not resolved. V lost 3 bases to trimming and J lost 4 bases, with 9 bases between them. Looked up from germline, CDR1 is SQVTM and CDR2 is ANQGSEA. The CDR3 is 12 residues long. The CDR3 coding sequence is TGCAGCGTTGATAACAGAGGAGAGACCCAGTACTTC. Translated: CSVDNRGETQYF.

The V gene is TRBV27, the J gene TRBJ2-7, with 8 bases that match TRBD2. V trimming: 4 bases; J trimming: 1 base; junction bases outside the gene matches: 18. The CDR3 sequence is 19 residues long. Germline V gene sequence: CDR1 MNHEY, CDR2 SMNVEV (reference sequence). The CDR3 here is CASSSALTTGASGSYEQYF. In DNA, the CDR3 is TGTGCCAGCAGTTCGGCGTTGACCACTGGGGCTAGCGGGTCCTACGAGCAGTACTTC.

Only a few counts were recorded for this clone. CDR3 sequence: CASSPGQSSGNQPQHF. The CDR3 DNA reads TGTGCCAGCAGCCCAGGACAGTCGTCGGGCAATCAGCCCCAGCATTTT. This chain joins TRBV7-9 and TRBJ1-5; tentatively, D is TRBD1 (6 bases). V gave up 5 bases and J gave up 2 bases, with 16 bases separating them. Germline V gene sequence: CDR1 SEHNR, CDR2 FQNEAQ (reference sequence). This CDR3 has 16 residues.

V is TRBV4-2 and J is TRBJ2-7; 10 nucleotides align to TRBD1. Looked up from germline, CDR1 is LGHNA and CDR2 is YNFKEQ. This CDR3 contains 15 residues. With 0 bases clipped from V and 8 bases from J, the junction kept 7 bases outside the gene matches. The CDR3 sequence is CASSQEGTGERKQYF. The DNA of the CDR3 is TGTGCCAGCAGCCAAGAAGGGACAGGGGAACGAAAGCAGTACTTC.

The rearrangement uses TRBV6-6 and TRBJ1-2; D remains unclear. The CDR3 consists of 14 residues. The germline V and J ends were trimmed by 0 bases and 4 bases, with 9 bases remaining between them. CDR1 and CDR2 (germline): MNHNY, SVGAGI (reference sequence). The CDR3, as DNA: TGTGCCAGCAGTTACTCGGGCAGTCCCTATGGCTACACCTTC. It yields the protein CASSYSGSPYGYTF.

The chain joins TRBV9 to TRBJ1-5; 8 positions match TRBD1. From germline, CDR1 is SGDLS and CDR2 YYNGEE. This CDR3 region has 15 residues. Trimming removed 3 bases from V and 5 bases from J; junction bases left unmatched: 7. This CDR3 is CASSAAGQDYQPQHF. In DNA, the CDR3 is TGTGCCAGCAGCGCAGCGGGACAGGATTATCAGCCCCAGCATTTT.

V is TRBV27 and J is TRBJ1-1, with 9 bases aligning to TRBD1. Trimming took 3 bases from V and 0 from J; bases not matched to a gene: 8. Germline CDR1 is MNHEY and CDR2 is SMNVEV (reference sequence). This CDR3 contains 17 residues. The CDR3, as DNA: TGTGCCAGCAGTTTCGCGAACAGGGGGCTGATGAACACTGAAGCTTTCTTT. It codes for CASSFANRGLMNTEAFF.

This chain connects TRBV7-9 to TRBJ2-7; tentatively, D is TRBD2 (7 bases). The germline gives CDR1 SEHNR, CDR2 FQNEAQ (reference sequence). The CDR3 runs to 16 residues. V was trimmed by 1 base and J by 0 bases, leaving 13 bases between them. The CDR3 DNA sequence: TGTGCCAGCAGCTTAGGGGGGGGCAGCACCTCCTACGAGCAGTACTTC. This encodes CASSLGGGSTSYEQYF. The complete variable domain, with remaining parts taken from reference TRBV7-9 and TRBJ2-7, reads DTGVSQNPRHKITKRGQNVTFRCDPISEHNRLYWYRQTLGQGPEFLTYFQNEAQLEKSRLLSDRFSAERPKGSFSTLEIQRTEQGDSAMYLCASSLGGGSTSYEQYFGPGTRLTVT.

This clone is a singleton in its sample. The chain links TRBV5-6 to TRBJ2-5; the match to TRBD2 covers 10 bases. V lost 3 bases, J lost 2 bases, and 7 bases stayed unmatched. Germline V gives CDR1 SGHDT, CDR2 YYEEEE. The CDR3 totals 16 residues. The CDR3 sequence: CASSWTGTSVQETQYF. DNA of the CDR3: TGTGCCAGCAGCTGGACCGGGACTAGCGTACAAGAGACCCAGTACTTC.

J is TRBJ1-1 and V is TRBV18; TRBD1 matches 8 bases. CDR1 KGHSH and CDR2 LQKENI come from the germline V gene. After removal of 2 bases from V and 4 bases from J, the junction contained 6 bases not matched to a gene. This CDR3 has 15 amino acids. The CDR3 nucleotides are TGTGCCAGCTCACCAGCACAGGGGGGTGTCACTGAAGCTTTCTTT. Translation: CASSPAQGGVTEAFF.

For this clone: The same CDR3 can be traced to other DNA sequences in this sample. The V and J genes are TRBV11-2 and TRBJ2-6; D ambiguous. The CDR3 has 13 residues. Trimming left V 1 base short and J 4 bases short, with 2 bases between. Germline V gene sequence: CDR1 SGHAT, CDR2 FQNNGV. The CDR3 is CASSLAGANVLTF. CDR3 nucleotide sequence: TGTGCCAGCAGCTTAGCCGGGGCCAACGTCCTGACTTTC.

This chain joins TRBV2 and TRBJ2-5, with TRBD2 matching 12 bases. The CDR3 has 20 amino acids. The J segment lost 1 base and the V segment lost 4 bases, leaving 16 bases of the junction unmatched. The germline V gene has CDR1 SNHLY and CDR2 FYNNEI. The CDR3 sequence is CASSGRTSGDSRSFQETQYF. The CDR3, as DNA: TGTGCCAGCAGTGGCCGGACTAGCGGGGACTCACGAAGTTTCCAAGAGACCCAGTACTTC.

The V call is TRBV10-1, the J call TRBJ2-6; possible D gene TRBD1, 6 bases. In germline, CDR1 is WNHNN, CDR2 SYGVQD (reference sequence). This CDR3 has 20 amino acids. V was shortened by 5 bases and J by 0 bases, with 23 bases between the two germline ends. The CDR3: CASSLDQGILKDSGANVLTF. CDR3 bases: TGCGCCAGCAGTTTAGACCAGGGGATTCTAAAGGACTCTGGGGCCAACGTCCTGACTTTC.

The chain couples TRBV6-1 to TRBJ2-7, with 8 bases fitting TRBD1. Germline CDR1 reads MNHNS; CDR2 reads SASEGT. The CDR3 totals 15 residues. V gave up 3 bases and J gave up 0 bases; unmatched junction bases: 4. The CDR3 reads CASSDRDRISYEQYF. The CDR3 region has the DNA TGTGCCAGCAGTGACCGGGACAGGATCTCCTACGAGCAGTACTTC.

The genes are TRBV6-1 and TRBJ2-6; D remains ambiguous. V was shortened by 1 base and J by 4 bases, with 8 bases between the two germline ends. Germline V lookup: CDR1 MNHNS, CDR2 SASEGT. This CDR3 has 15 amino acids. The chain's CDR3 is CASSEGLRGANVLTF. CDR3 coding DNA: TGTGCCAGCAGTGAAGGGCTAAGAGGGGCCAACGTCCTGACTTTC.

This clone was seen only a few times. This rearrangement joins TRBV10-3 to TRBJ1-5, with D perhaps TRBD1 (5 bases). CDR1 is ENHRY and CDR2 is SYGVKD in the germline V gene. The CDR3 spans 15 residues. V lost 11 bases, J lost 0 bases, and 17 bases lay in between. CDR3 protein: CAVPRGRTSNQPQHF. The CDR3, as DNA: TGTGCCGTTCCGCGGGGCAGGACTAGCAATCAGCCCCAGCATTTT.

The chain has TRBV19 and TRBJ1-2; weak D call: TRBD1 (5 bases). Trimming took off 7 bases at V and 1 base at J, with 13 bases between the two ends. Germline CDR1 is LNHDA and CDR2 is SQIVND (reference sequence). This CDR3 has 14 residues. CDR3 sequence reads: CASTQVGVNYGYTF. Here the CDR3 DNA reads TGTGCCAGTACCCAAGTGGGGGTTAACTATGGCTACACCTTC. Supplemented by reference TRBV19 and TRBJ1-2, the full variable domain reads DGGITQSPKYLFRKEGQNVTLSCEQNLNHDAMYWYRQDPGQGLRLIYYSQIVNDFQKGDIAEGYSVSREKKESFPLTVTSAQKNPTAFYLCASTQVGVNYGYTFGSGTRLTVV.